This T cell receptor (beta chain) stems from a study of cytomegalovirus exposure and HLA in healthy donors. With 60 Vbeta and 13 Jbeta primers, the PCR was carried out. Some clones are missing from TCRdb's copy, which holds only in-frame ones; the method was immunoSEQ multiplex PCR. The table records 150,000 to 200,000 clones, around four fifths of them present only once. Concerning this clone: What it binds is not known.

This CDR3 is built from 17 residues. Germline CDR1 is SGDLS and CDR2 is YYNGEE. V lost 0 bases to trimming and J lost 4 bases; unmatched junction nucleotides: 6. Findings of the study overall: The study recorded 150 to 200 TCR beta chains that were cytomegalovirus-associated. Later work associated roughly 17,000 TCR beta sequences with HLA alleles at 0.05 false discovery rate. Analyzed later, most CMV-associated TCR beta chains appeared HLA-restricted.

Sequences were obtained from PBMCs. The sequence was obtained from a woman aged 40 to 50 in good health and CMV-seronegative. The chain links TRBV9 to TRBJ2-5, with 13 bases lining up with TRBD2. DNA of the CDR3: TGTGCCAGCAGCGTAGGGACTAGCGGGAGTGGGCTAGAGACCCAGTACTTC. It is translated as CASSVGTSGSGLETQYF.